This TCR beta chain appears in the sequencing data of a study of blood T cell repertoires in COVID-19. V was trimmed by 1 base and J by 1 base, leaving 8 bases between them. In germline, CDR1 is SGHDT, CDR2 YYEEEE. This CDR3 comprises 14 residues. Sequenced by immunoSEQ multiplex PCR; TCRdb stores in-frame clones only, minus some. Here the sample spans roughly 200,000 clones, more than 80% being singletons. The receptor was isolated from a woman aged 25 to 45 with COVID-19, enrolled during active disease. The sample comprised peripheral blood. The V and J genes are TRBV5-6 and TRBJ1-1; D unclear. As DNA, the CDR3 is TGTGCCAGCAGCTTGTTCCTAGGGAACACTGAAGCTTTCTTT. As protein: CASSLFLGNTEAFF.